The rows below give T cell receptor beta chains drawn from one sample of a study of metastatic and nonmetastatic thyroid tumors. Using MiXCR, TCRdb re-called clones from the PCR reads. The table has 25,000 to 30,000 clones, roughly 24% seen once; the top ten hold 5% to 6.5%. The specimen sequenced was blood. The receptors derive from a female donor with papillary thyroid cancer or a benign thyroid nodule (not recorded which). Some clones in this sample may be carry-over from other donors' samples. Each CDR3 is given with its conserved first and last residue. The D gene is left open where the match is weak. Clone size, where shown, is once, few, many, or a class for clones that have expanded.

TRBV3-1	TRBD1	TRBJ1-5	.	TGCGCCAACTCGGCGTCAGGGGGCAATCAGCTCCAGCATTTT	CANSASGGNQLQHF
TRBV12-3/TRBV12-4	.	TRBJ2-3	few	TGTGCCATTGGAAGGGGTGCAGCCACTAGCACAGATACGCAGTATTTT	CAIGRGAATSTDTQYF
TRBV5-1	.	TRBJ2-1	many	TGCGCCAGCAGTACAACTGGACTTAGCTCCTACAATGAGCAGTTCTTC	CASSTTGLSSYNEQFF
TRBV11-1	TRBD2	TRBJ2-2	medium-sized	TGTGCCAGCAGCCCCCAACCCGGGACTAGCGGGAGAGGCGGGGAGCTGTTTTTT	CASSPQPGTSGRGGELFF
TRBV6-5	.	TRBJ2-1	medium-sized	TGTGCCAGCAGTTACCTTTATAATGAGCAGTTCTTC	CASSYLYNEQFF
TRBV12-3/TRBV12-4	.	TRBJ1-1	.	TGTGCCAGCAGTTTGGGTTTCGGCACTGAAGCTTTCTTT	CASSLGFGTEAFF
TRBV12-3/TRBV12-4	.	TRBJ1-1	many	TGTGCCAGCAGTTTAGTCGCCGGCGTCACTGAAGCTTTCTTT	CASSLVAGVTEAFF
TRBV9	.	TRBJ2-3	many	TGTGCCAGCAGCCCCCAGGACTACACCACAGATACGCAGTATTTT	CASSPQDYTTDTQYF
TRBV20-1	TRBD1	TRBJ2-3	.	TGCGGTGCTACGTCGACAGGGGTACTACAAGATACGCAGTATTTT	CGATSTGVLQDTQYF
TRBV28	.	TRBJ1-2	few	TGTGCCAGCATCAGTGGGGTTAACTATGGCTACACCTTC	CASISGVNYGYTF
TRBV28	.	TRBJ1-2	few	TGTGCCAGCAGTTTACAGGGGCGTGGCTACACCTTC	CASSLQGRGYTF
TRBV20-1	TRBD1	TRBJ1-1	.	TGCAGTGCCGATAGTCCGGGACAGGGTATCACTGAAGCTTTCTTT	CSADSPGQGITEAFF
TRBV11-2	TRBD1	TRBJ1-6	many	TGTGCCAGCAGCTTCACCGCCGGGACAGTAAATTCACCCCTCCACTTT	CASSFTAGTVNSPLHF
TRBV3-1	.	TRBJ1-1	many	TGTGCCAGCAGCTCCAGACATCCCCCTGAAGCTTTCTTT	CASSSRHPPEAFF